The clone carrying this T cell receptor beta chain has just a few counts. This sample was taken from a study of spatial heterogeneity in lung cancer. Study-level background: The study consistently detected more beta-chain than alpha-chain sequences.

Time point indicated: sample taken at primary tumor resection. Unsorted whole RNA from tumor, nontumor lung or frozen PBMC underwent sequencing. Samples were donated by 72 untreated early-stage non-small cell lung cancer patients. The CDR3 covers 13 residues. V dropped 2 bases and J dropped 2 bases, with 6 bases sitting between them. Germline-derived CDR1 and CDR2 are ENHRY and SYGVKD. One entry per CDR3 protein results from TCRdb running MiXCR on the 5' RACE reads. The data show approximately 90,000 distinct CDR3 sequences, roughly 9.5% seen once. This TCR derives from a male donor with early-stage non-small cell lung cancer. The chain joins TRBV10-3 to TRBJ1-2; TRBD1 might be the D (5 bases). Specimen: PBMCs, collected at surgery. The CDR3, as DNA: TGTGCCATCAGTGAGGAGGGGAACTATGGCTACACCTTC. The encoded protein is CAISEEGNYGYTF.